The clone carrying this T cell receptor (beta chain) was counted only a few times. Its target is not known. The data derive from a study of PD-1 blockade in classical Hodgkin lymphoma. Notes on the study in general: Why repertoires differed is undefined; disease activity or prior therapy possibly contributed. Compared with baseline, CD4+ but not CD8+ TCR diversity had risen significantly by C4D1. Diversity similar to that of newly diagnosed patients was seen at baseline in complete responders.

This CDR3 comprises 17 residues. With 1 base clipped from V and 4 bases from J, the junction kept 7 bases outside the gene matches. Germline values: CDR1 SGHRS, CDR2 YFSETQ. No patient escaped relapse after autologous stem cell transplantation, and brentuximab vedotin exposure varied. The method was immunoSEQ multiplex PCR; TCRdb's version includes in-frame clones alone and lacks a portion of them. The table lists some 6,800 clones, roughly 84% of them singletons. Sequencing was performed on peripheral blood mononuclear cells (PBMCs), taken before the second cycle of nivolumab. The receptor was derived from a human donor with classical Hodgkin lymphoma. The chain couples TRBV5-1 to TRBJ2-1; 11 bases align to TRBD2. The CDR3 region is CASSLMLGTSGYNEQFF. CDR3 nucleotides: TGCGCCAGCAGCTTGATGTTGGGGACTAGCGGATACAATGAGCAGTTCTTC.